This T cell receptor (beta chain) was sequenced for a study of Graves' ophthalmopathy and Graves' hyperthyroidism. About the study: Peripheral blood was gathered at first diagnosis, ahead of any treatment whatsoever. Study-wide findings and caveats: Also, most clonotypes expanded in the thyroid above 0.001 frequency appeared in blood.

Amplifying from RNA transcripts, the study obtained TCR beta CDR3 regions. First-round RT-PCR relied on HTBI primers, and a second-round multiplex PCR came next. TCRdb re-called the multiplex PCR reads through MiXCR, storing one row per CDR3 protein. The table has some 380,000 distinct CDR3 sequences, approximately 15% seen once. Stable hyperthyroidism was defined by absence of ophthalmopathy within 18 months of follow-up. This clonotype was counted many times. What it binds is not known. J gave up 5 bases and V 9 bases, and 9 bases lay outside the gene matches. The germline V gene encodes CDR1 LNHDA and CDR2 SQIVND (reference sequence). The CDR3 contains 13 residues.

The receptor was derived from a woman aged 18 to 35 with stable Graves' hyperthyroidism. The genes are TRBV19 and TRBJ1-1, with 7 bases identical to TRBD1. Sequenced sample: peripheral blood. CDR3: CASTQGFGTEAFF. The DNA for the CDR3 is TGTGCCAGCACACAGGGGTTCGGTACTGAAGCTTTCTTT.